The 13 T cell receptor beta chains below come from one sample, sequenced in a study of CXCR3-negative and CXCR3-positive naive CD8 T cells. With UMI labels, 5' RACE was used to prepare the TRB cDNA libraries. TCRdb re-called the 5' RACE reads and catalogs CDR3 proteins one per entry, DNA excluded. The sample table sets out over 100,000 distinct CDR3 sequences. Sequencing input: naive CXCR3- CD8+ T cells from blood. Subset described: CD45RO-CCR7+CD27+CD95- naive CD8+ T cells lacking CXCR3 (TNR3-). These receptors were taken from a human donor in good health. Some clones in this sample may be carry-over from other donors' samples.

The genes are TRBV4-3 and TRBJ2-4; the TCRdb call, TRBD1, lacks DNA for checking. Germline assignment: CDR1 LGHNA and CDR2 YSLEER. This CDR3 has 14 amino acids. The CDR3 is CASSQDTGGSIQYF.

The chain combines TRBV20-1 with TRBJ2-7; TCRdb returns TRBD2, unconfirmable since there is no DNA. Per germline, CDR1 DFQATT and CDR2 SNEGSKA (reference sequence). CDR3 length equals 14 residues. The CDR3 loop is CSARTSGGSYEQYF.

The V call is TRBV14, the J call TRBJ1-1. This CDR3 is 15 amino acids long. CDR1 is SGHDN and CDR2 is FVKESK in the germline V gene. The CDR3 loop is CASSQGPKRGTEAFF. Full variable domain (rest looked up from reference TRBV14 and TRBJ1-1): EAGVTQFPSHSVIEKGQTVTLRCDPISGHDNLYWYRRVMGKEIKFLLHFVKESKQDESGMPNNRFLAERTGGTYSTLKVQPAELEDSGVYFCASSQGPKRGTEAFFGQGTRLTVV.

The chain combines TRBV7-9 with TRBJ1-2; TCRdb's D gene call, TRBD1, goes unchecked for lack of DNA. The V gene's germline CDR1 is SEHNR and CDR2 FQNEAQ (reference sequence). The CDR3 totals 15 residues. CDR3 loop: CASSPGAGGGYGYTF.

The chain links TRBV4-3 to TRBJ2-2. The CDR3 extends over 14 amino acids. The V gene's germline CDR1 is LGHNA and CDR2 YSLEER. Here the CDR3 reads CASSQDVLTGELFF.

The V gene is TRBV11-2, the J gene TRBJ2-5; TCRdb picks TRBD2, but there is no DNA to check that call. This CDR3 is 15 amino acids long. Germline assignment: CDR1 SGHAT and CDR2 FQNNGV. The CDR3 loop is CASSLGTRRGETQYF.

This rearrangement joins TRBV2 to TRBJ2-7; TCRdb's D call, TRBD1, is unchecked because there is no DNA. Germline loops: CDR1 SNHLY, CDR2 FYNNEI. The CDR3 consists of 15 residues. This CDR3 is CASSPGQGVIYEQYF.

The chain uses TRBV6-6 and TRBJ2-3. Germline assignment: CDR1 MNHNY and CDR2 SVGAGI (reference sequence). The CDR3 is made up of 15 amino acids. CDR3 sequence reads: CASSPTQDLTDTQYF.

J is TRBJ1-1 and V is TRBV19. Germline loops: CDR1 LNHDA, CDR2 SQIVND (reference sequence). The CDR3 covers 11 residues. CDR3 amino acids: CASSIVGEAFF.

The genes are TRBV29-1 and TRBJ2-7; TCRdb reports TRBD1, a call that lacks DNA to check it against. The length of the CDR3 is 17 residues. Germline lookup yields CDR1 SQVTM and CDR2 ANQGSEA. CDR3 loop: CSVEENGRTGTRNEQYF.

The genes are TRBV29-1 and TRBJ2-7. The CDR3 totals 12 residues. Per germline, CDR1 SQVTM and CDR2 ANQGSEA. The chain's CDR3 is CSAWVGSYEQYF.

V is TRBV5-1 and J is TRBJ2-3. The CDR3 length is 15 residues. The germline gives CDR1 SGHRS, CDR2 YFSETQ. The CDR3 region is CASSSRPSGTDTQYF. Variable domain in full (rest from reference TRBV5-1 and TRBJ2-3): KAGVTQTPRYLIKTRGQQVTLSCSPISGHRSVSWYQQTPGQGLQFLFEYFSETQRNKGNFPGRFSGRQFSNSRSEMNVSTLELGDSALYLCASSSRPSGTDTQYFGPGTRLTVL.

The V and J genes are TRBV10-3 and TRBJ2-7; TCRdb picks TRBD1, but there is no DNA to check that call. CDR1 and CDR2 (germline): ENHRY, SYGVKD. The CDR3 totals 12 residues. The CDR3 here is CAIRMDRAPLYF.